This TCR beta chain appears in the sequencing data of a study of cytomegalovirus exposure and HLA in healthy donors. Across the whole study: An early data release held some 85 million unique TCRs from HLA-typed donors. Overall study results and limits: Researchers left out some V segments, among them TRBV6-2 and TRBV6-3, as indistinguishable.

V lost 1 base and J 8 bases, leaving 15 bases between the germline ends. CDR1 is LGHNA, CDR2 YSLEER, per germline. The CDR3 length is 15 residues. For this clone: Its antigen is not known.

Researchers ran the PCR with 60 Vbeta and 13 Jbeta primers. The assay was immunoSEQ multiplex PCR, and TCRdb's table has in-frame clones only and misses some. The sample has roughly 180,000 clones; 76% are singletons. This rearrangement joins TRBV4-3 to TRBJ1-3; D is undetermined. Sequenced material: PBMCs. The source is a woman in her twenties or thirties in good health and CMV-seropositive. CDR3 nucleotide sequence: TGCGCCAGCAGCCAAGGACGCGGGGAGTTGGACACCATATATTTT. Protein product: CASSQGRGELDTIYF.